This is a list of T cell receptor beta chains from one sample in a study of T cell responses to AZD1222 COVID-19 vaccine. Sequencing was performed with immunoSEQ multiplex PCR; in TCRdb, only in-frame clones are kept and a portion is missing. The data contain 150,000 to 190,000 clones, 87% of them seen just once; the ten biggest clones take up roughly a tenth. This material consisted of peripheral blood, taken 28 days after the second AZD1222 dose. The receptors derive from an adult who received the AZD1222 COVID-19 vaccine. CDR3s include the opening cysteine and the closing phenylalanine or tryptophan. A D gene is named only where the DNA matches it firmly. Not all rows give a size; the values are once, few, many and, for expanded clones, a class.

. | . | TRBJ2-3 | TRBV4-1 | CASSQDPNRQAVGTDTQYF | TGCGCCAGCAGCCAAGATCCGAACCGACAGGCTGTCGGCACAGATACGCAGTATTTT
. | . | TRBJ1-1 | TRBV13 | CASSVLGQGSYEAFF | TGTGCCAGCAGCGTGCTCGGGCAGGGAAGTTATGAAGCTTTCTTT
. | . | TRBJ1-4 | TRBV28 | CASRDWRKGMGEKLFF | TGTGCCAGCAGGGATTGGCGAAAAGGGATGGGTGAAAAACTGTTTTTT
few | . | TRBJ1-3 | TRBV7-3 | CASSLGGAGNTIYF | TGTGCCAGCAGCTTAGGTGGGGCTGGAAACACCATATATTTT
. | . | TRBJ2-5 | TRBV14 | CASSQEFRTSVRVESQYF | TGTGCCAGCAGCCAAGAGTTTCGGACCTCGGTCAGGGTTGAGAGCCAGTACTTC
. | TRBD1 | TRBJ1-6 | TRBV27 | CASSPTGAVNSPLHF | TGTGCCAGCAGTCCAACAGGGGCAGTTAATTCACCCCTCCACTTT
. | . | TRBJ1-5 | TRBV19 | CASSTDTGGPQHF | TGTGCCAGTAGTACCGACACCGGCGGGCCCCAGCATTTT
. | . | TRBJ1-5 | TRBV19 | CASSTHLSNQPQHF | TGTGCCAGTAGTACGCACCTTAGCAATCAGCCCCAGCATTTT
. | . | TRBJ2-7 | TRBV5-6 | CASSPDGNPSYEQYF | TGTGCCAGCAGCCCCGACGGGAACCCCTCCTACGAGCAGTACTTC
. | TRBD2 | TRBJ2-1 | TRBV7-2 | CASSLGASGRNSYNEQFF | TGTGCCAGCAGCTTAGGGGCTAGCGGGAGAAATTCCTACAATGAGCAGTTCTTC
. | . | TRBJ2-1 | TRBV12-3/TRBV12-4 | CASSYAGEQFF | TGTGCCAGCAGTTACGCCGGGGAGCAGTTCTTC
. | . | TRBJ1-1 | TRBV19 | CASTTGINTEAFF | TGTGCCAGTACCACAGGGATAAACACTGAAGCTTTCTTT
. | . | TRBJ1-3 | TRBV4-2 | CASSEARAISGNTIYF | TGTGCCAGCAGCGAAGCTCGGGCCATCTCTGGAAACACCATATATTTT
. | . | TRBJ1-5 | TRBV3-1/TRBV3-2 | CASSQDLRTNQPQHF | TGTGCCAGCAGCCAAGATCTCAGAACAAATCAGCCCCAGCATTTT
once | TRBD2 | TRBJ2-3 | TRBV7-2 | CASSQRAGGYTDTQYF | TGTGCCAGCAGCCAACGGGCGGGAGGCTACACAGATACGCAGTATTTT
. | . | TRBJ2-7 | TRBV18 | CASSPPGRNEQYF | TGTGCCAGCTCACCACCCGGGCGCAACGAGCAGTACTTC
. | . | TRBJ1-2 | TRBV5-4 | CASSLPVGDLSGYTF | TGTGCCAGCAGCTTGCCCGTCGGAGATCTATCGGGCTACACCTTC
once | TRBD2 | TRBJ2-3 | TRBV6-5 | CASTREGLTDTQYF | TGTGCCAGTACCAGGGAGGGTCTCACAGATACGCAGTATTTT
. | . | TRBJ2-1 | TRBV28 | CASSLLSDSEQFF | TGTGCCAGCAGTTTATTGTCGGACAGTGAGCAGTTCTTC
. | . | TRBJ2-2 | TRBV19 | CASSILGPGELFF | TGTGCCAGTAGTATCTTGGGTCCCGGGGAGCTGTTTTTT
. | . | TRBJ2-7 | TRBV27 | CASSLGGKQYF | TGTGCCAGCAGTTTAGGCGGGAAGCAGTACTTC
. | . | TRBJ2-2 | TRBV28 | CASTRGQNTGELFF | TGTGCCAGCACCCGTGGGCAGAACACCGGGGAGCTGTTTTTT
. | TRBD1 | TRBJ1-2 | TRBV28 | CASSPARGGFEGYTF | TGTGCCAGCAGTCCCGCCAGGGGGGGGTTTGAAGGCTACACCTTC
. | TRBD2 | TRBJ2-1 | TRBV10-3 | CAISEGGRPPDEQFF | TGTGCCATCAGTGAAGGCGGGAGGCCGCCGGATGAGCAGTTCTTC
. | TRBD2 | TRBJ2-1 | TRBV20-1 | CSAIELAGGYNEQFF | TGCAGTGCTATTGAACTAGCGGGAGGTTACAATGAGCAGTTCTTC
. | . | TRBJ1-3 | TRBV5-1 | CASSLAGQSSGNTIYF | TGCGCCAGCAGCTTGGCCGGACAGAGCTCTGGAAACACCATATATTTT
. | TRBD1 | TRBJ2-1 | TRBV5-4 | CASSRIGTGHQGEQFF | TGTGCCAGCAGCCGCATCGGGACAGGGCACCAGGGTGAGCAGTTCTTC
once | . | TRBJ1-6 | TRBV2 | CASSELASANSPLHF | TGTGCCAGCAGTGAATTGGCATCGGCTAATTCACCCCTCCACTTT
many | . | TRBJ1-5 | TRBV6-4 | CASKGRTSNQPQHF | TGTGCCAGCAAGGGCCGCACAAGCAATCAGCCCCAGCATTTT
. | . | TRBJ2-3 | TRBV28 | CTTRGTDTQYF | TGTACTACCCGGGGTACAGATACGCAGTATTTT
. | TRBD1 | TRBJ1-2 | TRBV28 | CASSPTTGGLLHGYTF | TGTGCCAGCAGTCCAACGACAGGGGGCCTATTGCATGGCTACACCTTC
. | TRBD1 | TRBJ2-5 | TRBV28 | CASSYRGQPLPRSETQYF | TGTGCCAGCAGCTATAGGGGACAGCCCCTTCCTCGGTCAGAGACCCAGTACTTC
. | TRBD1 | TRBJ2-2 | TRBV19 | CASWTGGSTGELFF | TGTGCCAGCTGGACAGGGGGGAGCACCGGGGAGCTGTTTTTT
. | . | TRBJ1-3 | TRBV18 | CASSPNQDRSGNTIYF | TGTGCCAGCTCACCTAACCAGGACCGGAGTGGAAACACCATATATTTT
. | TRBD1 | TRBJ1-3 | TRBV9 | CASSVWDRGRGGNTIYF | TGTGCCAGCAGCGTATGGGACAGGGGGAGGGGTGGAAACACCATATATTTT
. | TRBD2 | TRBJ2-1 | TRBV5-4 | CASRKTSERNNEQFF | TGTGCCAGCAGGAAAACTAGCGAAAGGAACAATGAGCAGTTCTTC
. | . | TRBJ1-3 | TRBV7-3 | CASSTGPGNTIYF | TGTGCCAGCAGCACGGGGCCCGGAAACACCATATATTTT
few | . | TRBJ2-7 | TRBV7-3 | CASSPHSKSYEQYF | TGTGCCAGCAGCCCCCATTCTAAGTCCTACGAGCAGTACTTC
. | TRBD1 | TRBJ2-1 | TRBV29-1 | CSVEAIPGTALYNEQFF | TGCAGCGTTGAAGCCATCCCCGGGACAGCCCTCTACAATGAGCAGTTCTTC
. | TRBD1 | TRBJ1-2 | TRBV5-4 | CASSEGALDGYTF | TGTGCCAGCAGCGAGGGGGCGCTTGATGGCTACACCTTC
. | . | TRBJ2-7 | TRBV19 | CASSKDYSYEQYF | TGTGCCAGTAGTAAGGACTACTCCTACGAGCAGTACTTC
. | . | TRBJ1-2 | TRBV28 | CASSPSKGSGYTF | TGTGCCAGCAGCCCCTCAAAGGGGAGTGGCTACACCTTC
once | . | TRBJ2-2 | TRBV12-1 | CASSFFLLAGGGSGELFF | TGTGCCAGCAGCTTTTTCCTGCTAGCGGGAGGTGGTTCCGGGGAGCTGTTTTTT
. | . | TRBJ1-1 | TRBV28 | CASSFPRVRRTEAFF | TGTGCCAGCAGTTTTCCCCGGGTGCGGCGCACTGAAGCTTTCTTT
. | TRBD2 | TRBJ2-7 | TRBV11-2 | CASSAGLAYHEQYF | TGTGCCAGCAGCGCGGGACTAGCGTACCACGAGCAGTACTTC
. | . | TRBJ1-4 | TRBV19 | CASSRGLATNEKLFF | TGTGCCAGTAGTCGGGGCCTGGCGACTAATGAAAAACTGTTTTTT
. | . | TRBJ1-5 | TRBV30 | CAWSGHNQPQHF | TGTGCCTGGAGTGGGCACAATCAGCCCCAGCATTTT